At least ten counts were recorded for the clone carrying this T cell receptor (beta chain). The antigen remains unidentified. TCR beta CDR3 regions were amplified from RNA. With the HTBI primer set, the TCR CDR3 went through a first round of RT-PCR. TCRdb recomputed calls from the multiplex PCR reads with MiXCR, one row per CDR3 protein. The profile shows a few hundred thousand distinct CDR3 sequences, roughly 13% of them singletons. The hyperthyroidism was newly diagnosed and had lasted under 2 months; the patients were aged 18 to 65. Diagnosis relied on clinical symptoms, serum thyroxine and TRAb, thyroid ultrasound and orbital computed tomography. The data belong to a study of T cells in Graves' hyperthyroidism and ophthalmopathy. Overall study: Prior to any treatment, at the point of initial diagnosis, peripheral blood was collected. Study-wide results and caveats: Expanded thyroid clonotypes (above 0.001) were mostly also found in blood.

Trimming took 2 bases from V and 9 from J, leaving 11 bases between them. This CDR3 region has 13 residues. Germline assignment: CDR1 SNHLY and CDR2 FYNNEI. The gene calls are TRBV2 and TRBJ2-1; unclear D gene. The material sequenced was blood. The sequence was obtained from a man under 40 with Graves' hyperthyroidism that later progressed to Graves' ophthalmopathy. Here the CDR3 DNA reads TGTGCCAGCAGTGAACATGGGTACGGTGAGCAGTTCTTC. Its protein product is CASSEHGYGEQFF.